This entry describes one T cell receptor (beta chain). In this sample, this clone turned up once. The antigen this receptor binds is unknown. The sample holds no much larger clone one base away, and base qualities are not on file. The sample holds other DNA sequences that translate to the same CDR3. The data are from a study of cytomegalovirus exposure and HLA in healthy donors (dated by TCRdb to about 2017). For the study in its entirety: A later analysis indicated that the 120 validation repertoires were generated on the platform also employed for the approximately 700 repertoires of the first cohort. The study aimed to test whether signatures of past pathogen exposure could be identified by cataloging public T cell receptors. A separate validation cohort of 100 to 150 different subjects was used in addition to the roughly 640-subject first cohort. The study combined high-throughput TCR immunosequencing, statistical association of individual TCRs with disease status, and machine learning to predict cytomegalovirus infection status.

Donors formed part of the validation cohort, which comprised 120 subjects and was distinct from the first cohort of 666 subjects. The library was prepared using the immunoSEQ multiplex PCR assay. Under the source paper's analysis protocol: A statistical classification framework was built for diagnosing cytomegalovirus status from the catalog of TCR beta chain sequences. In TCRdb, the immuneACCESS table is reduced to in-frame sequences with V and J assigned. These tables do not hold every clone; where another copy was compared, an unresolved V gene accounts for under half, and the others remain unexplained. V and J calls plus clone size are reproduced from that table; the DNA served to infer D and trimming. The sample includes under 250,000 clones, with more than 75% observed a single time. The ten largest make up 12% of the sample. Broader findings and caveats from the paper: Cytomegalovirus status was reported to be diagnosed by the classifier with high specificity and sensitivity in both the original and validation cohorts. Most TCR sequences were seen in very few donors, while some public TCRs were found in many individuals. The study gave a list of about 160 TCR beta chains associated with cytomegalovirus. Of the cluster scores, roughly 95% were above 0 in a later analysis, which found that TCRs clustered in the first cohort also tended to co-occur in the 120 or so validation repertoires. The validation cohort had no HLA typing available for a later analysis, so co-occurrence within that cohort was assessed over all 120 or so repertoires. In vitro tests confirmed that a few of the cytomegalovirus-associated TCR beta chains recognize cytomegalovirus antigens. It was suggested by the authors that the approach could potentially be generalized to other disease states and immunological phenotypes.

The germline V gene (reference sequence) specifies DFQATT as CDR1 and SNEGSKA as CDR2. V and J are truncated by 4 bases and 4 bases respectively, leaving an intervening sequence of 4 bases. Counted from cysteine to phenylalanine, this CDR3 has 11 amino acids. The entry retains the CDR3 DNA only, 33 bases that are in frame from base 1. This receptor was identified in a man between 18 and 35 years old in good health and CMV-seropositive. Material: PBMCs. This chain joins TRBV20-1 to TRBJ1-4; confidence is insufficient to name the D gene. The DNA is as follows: TGCAGTGCTATTGGTAATGAAAAACTGTTTTTT. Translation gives CSAIGNEKLFF.